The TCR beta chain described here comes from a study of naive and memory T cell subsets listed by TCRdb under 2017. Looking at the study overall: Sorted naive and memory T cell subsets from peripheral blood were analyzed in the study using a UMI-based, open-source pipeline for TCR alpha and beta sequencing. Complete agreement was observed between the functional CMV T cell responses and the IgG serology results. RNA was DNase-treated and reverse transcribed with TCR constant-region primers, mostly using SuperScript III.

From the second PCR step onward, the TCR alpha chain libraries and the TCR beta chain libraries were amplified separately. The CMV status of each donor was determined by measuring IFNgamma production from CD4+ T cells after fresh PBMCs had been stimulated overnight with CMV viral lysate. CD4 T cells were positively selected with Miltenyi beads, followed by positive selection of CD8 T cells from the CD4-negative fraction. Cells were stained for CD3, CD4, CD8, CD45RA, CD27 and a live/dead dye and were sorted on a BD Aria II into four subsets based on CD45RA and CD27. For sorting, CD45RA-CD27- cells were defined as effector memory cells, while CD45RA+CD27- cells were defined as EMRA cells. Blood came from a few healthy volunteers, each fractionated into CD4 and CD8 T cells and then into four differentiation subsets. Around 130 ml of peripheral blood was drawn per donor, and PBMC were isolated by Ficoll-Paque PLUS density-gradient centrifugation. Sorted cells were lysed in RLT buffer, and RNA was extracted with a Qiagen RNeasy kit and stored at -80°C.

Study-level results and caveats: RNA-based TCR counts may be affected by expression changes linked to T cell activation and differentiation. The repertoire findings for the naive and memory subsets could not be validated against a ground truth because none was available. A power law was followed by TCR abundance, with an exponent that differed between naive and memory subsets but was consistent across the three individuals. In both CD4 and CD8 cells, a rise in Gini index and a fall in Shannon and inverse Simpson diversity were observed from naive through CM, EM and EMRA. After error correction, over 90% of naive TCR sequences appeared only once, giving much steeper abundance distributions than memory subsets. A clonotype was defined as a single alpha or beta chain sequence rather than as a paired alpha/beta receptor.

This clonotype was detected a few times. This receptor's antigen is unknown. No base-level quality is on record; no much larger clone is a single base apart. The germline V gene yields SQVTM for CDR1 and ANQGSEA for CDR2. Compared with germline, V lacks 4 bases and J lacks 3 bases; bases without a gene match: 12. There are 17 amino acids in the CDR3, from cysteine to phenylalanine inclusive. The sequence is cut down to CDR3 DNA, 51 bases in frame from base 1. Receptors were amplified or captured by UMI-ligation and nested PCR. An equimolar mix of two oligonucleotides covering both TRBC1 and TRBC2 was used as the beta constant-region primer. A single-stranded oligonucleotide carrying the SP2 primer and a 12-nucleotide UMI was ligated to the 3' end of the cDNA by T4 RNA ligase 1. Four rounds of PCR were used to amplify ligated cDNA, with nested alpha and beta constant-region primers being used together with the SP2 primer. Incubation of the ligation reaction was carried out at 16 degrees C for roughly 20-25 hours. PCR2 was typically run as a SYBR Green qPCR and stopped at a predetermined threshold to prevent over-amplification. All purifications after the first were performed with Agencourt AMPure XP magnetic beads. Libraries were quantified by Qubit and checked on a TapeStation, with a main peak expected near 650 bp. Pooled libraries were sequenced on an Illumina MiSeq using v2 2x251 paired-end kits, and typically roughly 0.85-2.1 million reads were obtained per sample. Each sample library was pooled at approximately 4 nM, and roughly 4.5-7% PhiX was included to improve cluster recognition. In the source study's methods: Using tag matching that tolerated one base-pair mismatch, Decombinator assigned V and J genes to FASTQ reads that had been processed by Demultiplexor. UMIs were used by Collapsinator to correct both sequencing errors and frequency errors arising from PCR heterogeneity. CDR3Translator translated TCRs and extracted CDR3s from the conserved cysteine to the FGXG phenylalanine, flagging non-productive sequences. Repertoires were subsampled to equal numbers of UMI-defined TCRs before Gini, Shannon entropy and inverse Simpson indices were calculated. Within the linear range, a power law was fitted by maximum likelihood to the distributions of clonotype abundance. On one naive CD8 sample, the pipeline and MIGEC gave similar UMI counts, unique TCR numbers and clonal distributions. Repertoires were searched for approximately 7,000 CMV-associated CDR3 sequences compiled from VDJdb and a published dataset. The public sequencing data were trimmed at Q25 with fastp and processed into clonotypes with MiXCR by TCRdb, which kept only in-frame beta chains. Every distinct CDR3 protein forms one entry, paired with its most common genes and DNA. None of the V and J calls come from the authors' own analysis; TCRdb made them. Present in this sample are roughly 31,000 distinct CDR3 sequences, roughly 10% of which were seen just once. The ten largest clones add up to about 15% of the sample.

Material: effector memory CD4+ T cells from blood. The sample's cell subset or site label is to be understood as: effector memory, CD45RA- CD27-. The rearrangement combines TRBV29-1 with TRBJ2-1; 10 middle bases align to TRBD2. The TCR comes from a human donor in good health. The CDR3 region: CSVAPRWTSGFYNEQFF. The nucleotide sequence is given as TGCAGCGTTGCCCCTCGTTGGACTAGCGGATTCTACAATGAGCAGTTCTTC.